What follows describes a single T cell receptor beta chain. The source of the sample is a study of blood T cell repertoires in COVID-19. Study-wide background: Spain, Italy and the United States supplied samples that represented acute and convalescent COVID-19. Nucleic acid was either cDNA or gDNA, and it came from T cells, B-cell-depleted T cells, or PBMCs.

Original analysis: Amplification of reference gene primers provided the estimated nucleated cell counts. Some clones are missing from TCRdb's copy, which holds only in-frame ones; the method was immunoSEQ multiplex PCR. From that table come the V and J calls and clone size; the DNA was used to work out D and trimming. Here the sample spans under 80,000 clones, approximately 83% being singletons. From germline, CDR1 is LNHDA and CDR2 SQIVND (reference sequence). The V and J ends lost 5 bases and 0 bases respectively, with 17 bases between them. The CDR3 runs to 18 residues. This clonotype originated in a human donor in a cohort sampled during active COVID-19. The sample comprised peripheral blood. This chain joins TRBV19 and TRBJ1-6; a possible D gene is TRBD1 (5 bases). CDR3 nucleotide sequence: TGTGCCAGTAGTCCCGATGGACGGGGGAGCTCCTATAATTCACCCCTCCACTTT. Protein sequence: CASSPDGRGSSYNSPLHF.